This entry lists 20 T cell receptor beta chains sequenced from one sample in a study of CXCR3-negative and CXCR3-positive naive CD8 T cells. General study points: Naive cells with CXCR3 showed TRB CDR3s that were more hydrophobic than those in CXCR3-negative naive cells.

These TCRs' antigens remain unknown. All TRB cDNA libraries came from 5' RACE performed with UMI labels. From the 5' RACE reads, TCRdb lists one entry per CDR3 protein and no DNA. The sample table includes some 130,000 distinct CDR3 sequences. Sample: naive CXCR3+ CD8+ T cells from blood. Indicated subset: CD45RO-CCR7+CD27+CD95- naive CD8+ T cells expressing CXCR3 (TNR3+). The receptors were sampled from a human donor in good health. Some clones in this sample may be carry-over from other donors' samples.

This chain uses TRBV29-1 with TRBJ1-4; TCRdb returns TRBD1, unconfirmable since there is no DNA. Germline CDR1 SQVTM, CDR2 ANQGSEA. This CDR3 has 14 amino acids. CDR3 sequence: CSVPSGATNEKLFF.

The chain carries TRBV4-1 and TRBJ1-2; TCRdb picks TRBD1, but there is no DNA to check that call. The CDR3 contains 17 residues. CDR1 MGHRA and CDR2 YSYEKL come from the germline V gene. CDR3 amino acids: CASSQDPWTGDVYGYTF.

The chain links TRBV5-1 to TRBJ2-7; TCRdb indicates TRBD1, and absent DNA this call remains unverified. Per the germline V gene, CDR1 is SGHRS and CDR2 is YFSETQ. The CDR3 spans 12 residues. CDR3 sequence: CASSRWGYEQYF.

This rearrangement joins TRBV5-1 to TRBJ2-2; the D call from TCRdb, TRBD1, cannot be confirmed without DNA. Germline CDR1 SGHRS, CDR2 YFSETQ. This CDR3 is 15 amino acids long. The CDR3 here is CASVLGTSSTGELFF.

This CDR3 is CSARDIKGNLDGYTF. The V call is TRBV20-1, the J call TRBJ1-2. From germline, CDR1 is DFQATT and CDR2 SNEGSKA (reference sequence). This CDR3 spans 15 amino acids.

The chain's CDR3 is CASSFSYASYEQYF. The chain is built from TRBV11-2 and TRBJ2-7. Per germline, CDR1 SGHAT and CDR2 FQNNGV. The CDR3 has 14 amino acids.

The V and J genes are TRBV27 and TRBJ2-1; TCRdb indicates TRBD1, and absent DNA this call remains unverified. The CDR3 is made up of 15 amino acids. Looked up from germline, CDR1 is MNHEY and CDR2 is SMNVEV (reference sequence). The CDR3 here is CASSSTGGAGDEQFF.

V usage is TRBV6-4 and J usage is TRBJ1-5; TCRdb's D call, TRBD1, is unchecked because there is no DNA. Germline assignment: CDR1 MRHNA and CDR2 SNTAGT. There are 13 residues in the CDR3. This CDR3 is CASATGANQPQHF.

The chain couples TRBV13 to TRBJ2-2; TCRdb proposes TRBD1, but this gene call is untestable without DNA. Germline V lookup: CDR1 PRHDT, CDR2 FYEKMQ (reference sequence). The CDR3 totals 14 residues. The CDR3 sequence is CASSSLDSSGELFF. Together with reference TRBV13 and TRBJ2-2, the CDR3 gives the full variable domain: AAGVIQSPRHLIKEKRETATLKCYPIPRHDTVYWYQQGPGQDPQFLISFYEKMQSDKGSIPDRFSAQQFSDYHSELNMSSLELGDSALYFCASSSLDSSGELFFGEGSRLTVL.

The CDR3 sequence: CASSVAPETGELFF. The gene calls are TRBV9 and TRBJ2-2. The CDR3 is 14 residues long. Germline-derived CDR1 and CDR2 are SGDLS and YYNGEE.

CDR3 sequence: CATRPDSTGELFF. The chain has TRBV15 and TRBJ2-2. CDR1 and CDR2 from the germline V gene are LNHNV and YYDKDF (reference sequence). The CDR3 is 13 amino acids.

V gene TRBV6-6 combines with J gene TRBJ2-1. CDR1 MNHNY and CDR2 SVGAGI come from the germline V gene (reference sequence). This CDR3 is built from 15 residues. CDR3 protein: CASSYPGSSYNEQFF.

The chain combines TRBV7-3 with TRBJ2-1; lacking DNA, the TRBD1 call made by TCRdb goes unchecked. The CDR3 covers 14 residues. The germline gives CDR1 SGHTA, CDR2 FQGTGA. The CDR3: CASSLGGDYNEQFF.

The genes are TRBV7-8 and TRBJ2-1; the D gene TCRdb calls, TRBD1, cannot be checked with no DNA. Germline values: CDR1 SGHVS, CDR2 FQNEAQ. The CDR3 extends over 13 amino acids. The CDR3 here is CASSFTGLHEQFF.

This rearrangement joins TRBV7-3 to TRBJ2-3. Germline CDR1 reads SGHTA; CDR2 reads FQGTGA. The CDR3 runs 12 residues. CDR3 protein: CASSNEADTQYF. Looking up the rest from reference TRBV7-3 and TRBJ2-3 gives the full variable domain: GAGVSQTPSNKVTEKGKYVELRCDPISGHTALYWYRQSLGQGPEFLIYFQGTGAADDSGLPNDRFFAVRPEGSVSTLKIQRTERGDSAVYLCASSNEADTQYFGPGTRLTVL.

The chain has TRBV19 and TRBJ1-2. The CDR3 is made up of 14 amino acids. CDR1 is LNHDA and CDR2 is SQIVND in the germline V gene (reference sequence). CDR3 residues: CASSWGQANYGYTF.

V gene TRBV15 combines with J gene TRBJ2-3; without DNA, the TCRdb call of TRBD1 cannot be checked. This CDR3 has 16 amino acids. Germline CDR1 is LNHNV and CDR2 is YYDKDF (reference sequence). The CDR3 loop is CATSRDLPGETDTQYF.

The gene calls are TRBV29-1 and TRBJ2-1; TCRdb picks TRBD2, but there is no DNA to check that call. The CDR3 spans 17 residues. Germline V CDR1 and CDR2: SQVTM, ANQGSEA. The CDR3 is CSVEGGREGSSYNEQFF.

V is TRBV28 and J is TRBJ2-3. Per germline, CDR1 MDHEN and CDR2 SYDVKM. The CDR3 is made up of 15 amino acids. The CDR3 protein is CASSPRDSYTDTQYF.

The chain joins TRBV28 to TRBJ2-2; TCRdb designates TRBD1, a call that cannot be tested without DNA. The CDR3 is 14 amino acids. CDR1 MDHEN and CDR2 SYDVKM come from the germline V gene. CDR3 in amino acids: CASSTGSNTGELFF.